These 5 T cell receptor beta chains came from one sample sequenced in a study of cytomegalovirus exposure and HLA in healthy donors. With 60 Vbeta and 13 Jbeta primers, the PCR was carried out. Clones were read by immunoSEQ multiplex PCR, and TCRdb kept only the in-frame ones, dropping some. The listing records approximately 110,000 clones. Sequencing input: PBMCs. The receptor source for this set is a man between 18 and 35 years old in good health and CMV-seronegative.

The genes are TRBV30 and TRBJ1-6; TRBD1 might be the D (5 bases). This CDR3 is built from 16 residues. Trimming removed 4 bases from V and 0 bases from J, with 13 bases in between. Germline V CDR1 and CDR2: GTSNPN, SVGIG (reference sequence). Here the CDR3 reads CAWTGEGSSYNSPLHF. The CDR3 DNA follows: TGTGCCTGGACCGGGGAGGGGAGCTCCTATAATTCACCCCTCCACTTT.

The rearrangement joins TRBV19 to TRBJ2-7, with D perhaps matching TRBD1 (5 bases). Deletions cut 6 bases from V and 1 base from J, with 10 bases between. This CDR3 has 13 residues. Germline V gene sequence: CDR1 LNHDA, CDR2 SQIVND (reference sequence). DNA for the CDR3: TGTGCCAGTAGCCTGGGGCATTCCTACGAGCAGTACTTC. Its translation is CASSLGHSYEQYF.

The chain has TRBV18 and TRBJ2-1; D is perhaps TRBD2 (6 bases). The ends were cut back, 2 bases at V and 4 bases at J, with 9 bases in the middle. Germline CDR1 is KGHSH and CDR2 is LQKENI. The CDR3 spans 14 residues. The CDR3 nucleotides read TGTGCCAGCTCACCAGGAGCGGGTTACAATGAGCAGTTCTTC. This codes for CASSPGAGYNEQFF.

This chain joins TRBV28 and TRBJ2-1; TRBD2 matches 7 bases. Unmatched junction bases numbered 3, after V lost 5 bases and J lost 8 bases. From germline, CDR1 is MDHEN and CDR2 SYDVKM. The CDR3 spans 12 residues. CDR3 amino acids: CASSHRGDEQFF. The CDR3 bases are TGTGCCAGCAGTCATCGGGGGGATGAGCAGTTCTTC. The full variable domain, with the rest looked up from reference TRBV28 and TRBJ2-1, is DVKVTQSSRYLVKRTGEKVFLECVQDMDHENMFWYRQDPGLGLRLIYFSYDVKMKEKGDIPEGYSVSREKKERFSLILESASTNQTSMYLCASSHRGDEQFFGPGTRLTVL.

The chain links TRBV28 to TRBJ2-7; the match to TRBD1 covers 8 bases. Per the germline V gene, CDR1 is MDHEN and CDR2 is SYDVKM. The CDR3 is 14 residues long. V was pared by 7 bases and J by 1 base, with 6 bases of the junction left unmatched. The CDR3 region has the DNA TGTGCCAGCACCCCGGGACAGGAGTCCTACGAGCAGTACTTC. Translating it yields CASTPGQESYEQYF. The variable domain in full, with the rest retrieved from reference TRBV28 and TRBJ2-7, is DVKVTQSSRYLVKRTGEKVFLECVQDMDHENMFWYRQDPGLGLRLIYFSYDVKMKEKGDIPEGYSVSREKKERFSLILESASTNQTSMYLCASTPGQESYEQYFGPGTRLTVT.